Sequencing of this T cell receptor beta chain was carried out in a study of T cells after posttransplantation cyclophosphamide. Points from the study as a whole: Donor-recipient repertoire similarity was low at 1-2 months, rising over year one. Skin or GI-infiltrating T cells shared few TRB sequences with blood. Recipient CMV seropositivity and CMV reactivation strongly tracked TRB clonality.

A note on this clone: The antigen is undetermined.

Germline loops: CDR1 MNHEY, CDR2 SMNVEV (reference sequence). V shed 9 bases, J shed 5 bases, and the junction held 13 bases outside the gene matches. The CDR3 consists of 14 residues. Sequencing used immunoSEQ multiplex PCR; TCRdb keeps in-frame clones, though not all of them. The sample records tens of thousands of clones, less than 95% being singletons. Busulfan-fludarabine conditioning, marrow transplant, and cyclophosphamide on days +3 and +4 were administered. Sample: PBMCs, taken roughly 59 days after allogeneic stem cell transplant with posttransplant cyclophosphamide. J is TRBJ2-7 and V is TRBV27; 7 bases are shared with TRBD2. The TCR was taken from a male patient in his sixties or seventies who received an allogeneic stem cell transplant from a related donor and was CMV-positive. Some T cells may possibly be graft donor cells. CDR3 region: CARSPGTMPHEQYV. The CDR3 nucleotides read TGTGCCAGATCTCCCGGGACTATGCCTCACGAGCAGTACGTC.